This TCR beta chain was observed in a study of T cells in tuberculosis. As for the study in general: Blood was taken before or within 7 days of anti-tuberculosis therapy. General study findings and limits: Active tuberculosis alpha repertoires lay closer to GMM-specific TCRs than controls'.

In this sample, this clone turned up once. Its antigen is currently unknown. Time point specified: new active TB diagnosis, blood taken before or within 7 days of starting treatment. Active tuberculosis patients were new diagnoses, HIV-seronegative, South African, and aged 18 years or older. Libraries were prepared by immunoSEQ multiplex PCR; TCRdb keeps only in-frame clonotypes and omits some of them. Of about 49,000 clones in the sample, 90% to 95% were seen once. This CDR3 region has 15 residues. V gave up 3 bases and J gave up 0 bases, with 8 bases separating them. Germline CDR1 and CDR2: SGHNT and YENEEA.

The chain recombines TRBV11-3 with TRBJ2-2, with a weak D call TRBD1 (6 bases). The sequence derives from an adult with tuberculosis. Here the sequenced sample was PBMCs, taken at tuberculosis diagnosis. In DNA form, the CDR3 reads TGTGCCAGCAGCTTGGGACACCCGAACACCGGGGAGCTGTTTTTT. Its translation: CASSLGHPNTGELFF.